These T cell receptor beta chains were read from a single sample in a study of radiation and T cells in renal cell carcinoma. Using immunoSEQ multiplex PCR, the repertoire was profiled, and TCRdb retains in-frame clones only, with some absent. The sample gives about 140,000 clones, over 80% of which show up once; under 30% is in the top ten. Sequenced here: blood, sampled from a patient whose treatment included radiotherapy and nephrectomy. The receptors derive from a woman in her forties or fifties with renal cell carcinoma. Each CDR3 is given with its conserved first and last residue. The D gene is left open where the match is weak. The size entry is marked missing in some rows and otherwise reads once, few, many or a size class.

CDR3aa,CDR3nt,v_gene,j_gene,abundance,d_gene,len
CASSLGANEQFF,TGCGCCAGCAGCTTGGGCGCAAATGAGCAGTTCTTC,TRBV5-1,TRBJ2-1,.,.,12
CASSLGGRSEAFF,TGCGCCAGCAGCTTGGGTGGACGGAGTGAAGCTTTCTTT,TRBV5-1,TRBJ1-1,.,.,13
CASSRDKNNEKLFF,TGCGCCAGCAGCCGGGACAAAAATAATGAAAAACTGTTTTTT,TRBV5-1,TRBJ1-4,.,.,14
CASSLGQGATDTQYF,TGCGCCAGCAGCTTAGGACAGGGGGCCACAGATACGCAGTATTTT,TRBV5-1,TRBJ2-3,.,TRBD1,15
CASSLTGGNEKLFF,TGCGCCAGCAGCTTGACAGGGGGAAATGAAAAACTGTTTTTT,TRBV5-1,TRBJ1-4,.,TRBD1,14
CASSLDNSYNEQFF,TGTGCCAGCAGCTTAGACAACTCCTACAATGAGCAGTTCTTC,TRBV11-2,TRBJ2-1,.,.,14
CASSERDSGIYLYGYTF,TGTGCCAGCAGTGAAAGGGACAGCGGGATTTACCTCTATGGCTACACCTTC,TRBV2,TRBJ1-2,many,TRBD1,17
CASSLEAPYEQYF,TGCGCCAGCAGCTTGGAGGCTCCCTACGAGCAGTACTTC,TRBV5-1,TRBJ2-7,.,.,13
CAWSAGRAWEQYF,TGTGCCTGGAGTGCCGGCAGAGCGTGGGAGCAGTACTTC,TRBV30,TRBJ2-7,.,.,13
CASSQVRDTDTQYF,TGCGCCAGCAGCCAAGTGCGGGACACAGATACGCAGTATTTT,TRBV4-3,TRBJ2-3,.,.,14
CASSAFSASNYGYTF,TGCGCCAGCAGCGCATTCTCGGCGAGTAACTATGGCTACACCTTC,TRBV4-3,TRBJ1-2,.,.,15
CASSYSFLRDTEAFF,TGTGCCAGCAGTTACTCGTTCCTTCGGGACACTGAAGCTTTCTTT,TRBV6-5,TRBJ1-1,few,.,15
CASSLDDEQYF,TGTGCCAGCAGCTTAGATGACGAGCAGTACTTC,TRBV7-8,TRBJ2-7,.,.,11